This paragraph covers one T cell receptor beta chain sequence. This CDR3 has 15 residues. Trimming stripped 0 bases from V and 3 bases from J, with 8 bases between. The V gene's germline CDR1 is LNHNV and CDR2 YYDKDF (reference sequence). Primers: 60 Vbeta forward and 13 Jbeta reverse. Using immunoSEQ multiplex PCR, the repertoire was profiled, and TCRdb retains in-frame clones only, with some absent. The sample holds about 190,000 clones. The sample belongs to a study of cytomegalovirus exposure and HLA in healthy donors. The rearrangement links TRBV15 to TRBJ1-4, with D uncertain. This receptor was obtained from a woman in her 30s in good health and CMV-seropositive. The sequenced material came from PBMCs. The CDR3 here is CATSREGAANEKLFF. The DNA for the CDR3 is TGTGCCACCAGCAGAGAAGGCGCGGCTAATGAAAAACTGTTTTTT.